This T cell receptor beta chain stems from a study of PD-1 blockade in classical Hodgkin lymphoma. As to time point: cycle 4 day 1 (C4D1), after five to seven weeks of nivolumab. All patients relapsed after autologous stem cell transplantation, and brentuximab vedotin exposure varied. TCRdb's table, derived via immunoSEQ multiplex PCR, lists solely in-frame clones and lacks some. The table has roughly 8,200 clones, about 83% seen once; the top ten hold under 40%. The CDR3 runs to 13 residues. CDR1 GTSNPN and CDR2 SVGIG come from the germline V gene (reference sequence). V lost 4 bases, J lost 2 bases, and 9 bases lay in between.

Here the sequenced sample was peripheral blood mononuclear cells (PBMCs), taken before the fourth cycle of nivolumab. This sequence originates from a human donor with classical Hodgkin lymphoma. V and J are TRBV30 and TRBJ1-3; D unresolved. The CDR3 region is CAWTTAPGNTIYF. The CDR3, as DNA: TGTGCCTGGACTACGGCCCCTGGAAACACCATATATTTT.